A single sample is the source of the 19 T cell receptor beta chains below, sequenced in a study of immune cell composition in non-small cell lung cancer. Normal lung was taken at the farthest possible site, at least 3 cm from tumour. Some clones are missing from TCRdb's copy, which holds only in-frame ones; the method was immunoSEQ multiplex PCR. The data contain about 4,800 clones, about 65% of them singletons. Input material: non-adjacent lung tissue. The receptors originated from a human donor with non-small cell lung cancer.

The CDR3 DNA is TGTGCCAGTAGTATTGGGCTAGCGGGGGGGGGTGAGCAGTTCTTC. Its protein is CASSIGLAGGGEQFF. The rearrangement links TRBV19 to TRBJ2-1, with TRBD2 identical over 12 bases. V lost 3 bases to trimming and J lost 9 bases; unmatched junction nucleotides: 6. Germline V CDR1 and CDR2: LNHDA, SQIVND (reference sequence). The CDR3 is 15 amino acids.

This clone was observed a few times. The chain uses TRBV25-1 and TRBJ1-5; D is unresolved. This CDR3 spans 14 amino acids. Germline values: CDR1 MGHDK, CDR2 SYGVNS. Deletions cut 6 bases from V and 4 bases from J, with 13 bases between. The CDR3 nucleotides read TGTGCCAGCAGCCCAAGCAGGAGGAATCAGCCCCAGCATTTT. This codes for CASSPSRRNQPQHF.

This chain uses TRBV5-1 with TRBJ2-5; unclear D gene. Per the germline V gene, CDR1 is SGHRS and CDR2 is YFSETQ. The CDR3 is made up of 14 amino acids. Trimming removed 1 base from V and 2 bases from J, with 9 bases in between. In DNA form, the CDR3 reads TGCGCCAGCAGCTTGAAAGATCTACAAGAGACCCAGTACTTC. This sequence encodes CASSLKDLQETQYF.

CDR3 sequence: CASSPDREEGETQYF. The CDR3 DNA is TGTGCCAGTAGTCCCGACAGGGAGGAAGGAGAGACCCAGTACTTC. This chain joins TRBV19 and TRBJ2-5, with D tentatively TRBD1 (7 bases). The V and J ends lost 5 bases and 4 bases respectively, with 17 bases between them. The V gene's germline CDR1 is LNHDA and CDR2 SQIVND (reference sequence). The CDR3 is made up of 15 amino acids.

The CDR3 sequence is CASSYTGGSSYEQYF. DNA for the CDR3: TGTGCCAGCAGTTACACGGGTGGGAGCTCCTACGAGCAGTACTTC. This chain connects TRBV6-6 to TRBJ2-7; TRBD2 might be the D (5 bases). Germline values: CDR1 MNHNY, CDR2 SVGAGI (reference sequence). V gave up 2 bases and J gave up 0 bases, with 11 bases separating them. The CDR3 runs 15 residues.

This clone was detected once. The chain joins TRBV5-3 to TRBJ1-2; D is perhaps TRBD1 (5 bases). TRBV5-3 has ORF status, its function being uncertain. Trimming removed 2 bases from V and 0 bases from J, with 20 bases in between. The CDR3 is 18 residues long. CDR3 nucleotides: TGTGCCAGAAGCTTCCCAGGGACGCAGGCAAATACTAACTATGGCTACACCTTC. This translates into CARSFPGTQANTNYGYTF.

As regards this clone: Other DNA sequences in the same sample also yield this CDR3. CDR3: CSVDRQGNTEAFF. The CDR3 nucleotides are TGCAGCGTTGACAGGCAGGGGAACACTGAAGCTTTCTTT. The chain combines TRBV29-1 with TRBJ1-1; D may be TRBD1 (5 bases). Trimming pared 3 bases from V and 1 base from J, leaving 9 bases between. The CDR3 is 13 amino acids. Germline CDR1 and CDR2: SQVTM and ANQGSEA.

The gene calls are TRBV27 and TRBJ2-2, with D tentatively TRBD2 (5 bases). Trimming removed 7 bases at V and 3 bases at J, with 12 bases between. The CDR3 extends over 14 amino acids. Germline CDR1 and CDR2: MNHEY and SMNVEV (reference sequence). The CDR3 loop is CASTYWGDTGELFF. For the CDR3, the DNA is TGTGCCAGCACTTATTGGGGAGACACCGGGGAGCTGTTTTTT.

The sample holds one count of this clone. The rearrangement uses TRBV5-6 and TRBJ2-7; 8 bases match TRBD1. From germline, CDR1 is SGHDT and CDR2 YYEEEE. The V gene end was trimmed by 4 bases and the J gene end by 2 bases; junction bases not matched to a gene: 8. The CDR3 has 15 residues. This CDR3 is CASSRRTGSTYEQYF. The CDR3 coding sequence is TGTGCCAGCAGCCGACGGACAGGGAGCACCTACGAGCAGTACTTC.

The chain uses TRBV19 and TRBJ2-5; D uncertain. The CDR3 is 14 residues long. The V end lost 5 bases, the J end lost 5 bases, and 15 bases lay between the germline ends. Germline CDR1 and CDR2: LNHDA and SQIVND (reference sequence). CDR3: CASSEDGYWETQYF. The CDR3 bases are TGTGCCAGTAGTGAGGACGGCTATTGGGAGACCCAGTACTTC.

This chain links TRBV5-4 with TRBJ2-5; 10 positions agree with TRBD1. This CDR3 is 17 amino acids long. With 4 bases clipped from V and 0 bases from J, the junction kept 9 bases outside the gene matches. Germline CDR1 and CDR2: SGHNT and YYREEE (reference sequence). Here the CDR3 reads CASSHGQGDVYQETQYF. As DNA, the CDR3 is TGTGCCAGCAGCCACGGACAGGGGGACGTGTACCAAGAGACCCAGTACTTC.

This chain joins TRBV2 and TRBJ2-1; D might be TRBD1 or TRBD2, each matching 5 bases. Trimming shortened V by 6 bases and J by 4 bases, and 16 bases separated the two germline ends. Germline V gene lookup returns CDR1 SNHLY and CDR2 FYNNEI. This CDR3 has 15 residues. CDR3 in amino acids: CASRGPEITYNEQFF. The DNA of the CDR3 is TGTGCCAGCAGGGGACCAGAGATTACATACAATGAGCAGTTCTTC.

This chain joins TRBV30 and TRBJ2-6; D gene ambiguous. The CDR3 has 15 residues. The V end was cut by 4 bases, the J end by 1 base, with 11 bases between. Germline loops: CDR1 GTSNPN, CDR2 SVGIG (reference sequence). The CDR3 protein is CAWTIGLSGANVLTF. DNA of the CDR3: TGTGCCTGGACCATTGGGTTATCTGGGGCCAACGTCCTGACTTTC. The whole variable domain, filled in from reference TRBV30 and TRBJ2-6, reads SQTIHQWPATLVQPVGSPLSLECTVEGTSNPNLYWYRQAAGRGLQLLFYSVGIGQISSEVPQNLSASRPQDRQFILSSKKLLLSDSGFYLCAWTIGLSGANVLTFGAGSRLTVL.

This clone was detected a few times. The V call is TRBV5-6, the J call TRBJ2-5, with D maybe TRBD1 (5 bases). CDR1 is SGHDT, CDR2 YYEEEE, per germline. This CDR3 region has 14 residues. V gave up 0 bases and J gave up 7 bases, with 13 bases separating them. CDR3 DNA sequence: TGTGCCAGCAGCTTGGTGGTGGCCCAGGGGACCCAGTACTTC. Its protein is CASSLVVAQGTQYF. The complete variable domain, with remaining parts taken from reference TRBV5-6 and TRBJ2-5, reads DAGVTQSPTHLIKTRGQQVTLRCSPKSGHDTVSWYQQALGQGPQFIFQYYEEEERQRGNFPDRFSGHQFPNYSSELNVNALLLGDSALYLCASSLVVAQGTQYFGPGTRLLVL.

The V gene is TRBV2, the J gene TRBJ2-7, with D possibly TRBD2 on 6 matching bases. V lost 4 bases, J lost 3 bases, and 13 bases lay in between. Germline loops: CDR1 SNHLY, CDR2 FYNNEI. This CDR3 has 14 residues. This CDR3 is CASSGEDILYEQYF. The DNA for the CDR3 is TGTGCCAGCAGTGGGGAGGACATACTCTACGAGCAGTACTTC.

This rearrangement joins TRBV7-2 to TRBJ1-2; D call uncertain. With 5 bases removed from V and 4 bases from J, the gap between germline ends came to 14 bases. The CDR3 has 14 residues. The V gene's germline CDR1 is SGHTA and CDR2 FQGNSA. The CDR3 DNA is TGTGCCAGCAGCGCGTTATCAGGCTTCTATGGCTACACCTTC. Its translation is CASSALSGFYGYTF.

The chain uses TRBV11-3 and TRBJ2-1, with TRBD2 as a possible D gene (7 bases). V lost 2 bases, J lost 9 bases, and 20 bases lay in between. This CDR3 has 16 amino acids. CDR1 is SGHNT, CDR2 YENEEA, per germline. The CDR3 DNA reads as TGTGCCAGCAGCTTACTGGTGTGGGGGGGCCGAGTTGAGCAGTTCTTC. This codes for CASSLLVWGGRVEQFF.

The chain links TRBV15 to TRBJ1-5; D perhaps matches TRBD1 (6 bases). Germline assignment: CDR1 LNHNV and CDR2 YYDKDF (reference sequence). This CDR3 has 13 residues. V was clipped by 8 bases and J by 5 bases, with 13 bases between them. In DNA form, the CDR3 reads TGTGCCACCGCCGGACAGCTATATCAGCCCCAGCATTTT. Amino acids: CATAGQLYQPQHF.

The rearrangement uses TRBV28 and TRBJ1-2, with D unresolved. Trimming stripped 1 base from V and 4 bases from J, with 13 bases between. Germline CDR1 is MDHEN and CDR2 is SYDVKM. The CDR3 is 15 amino acids. The CDR3 region has the DNA TGTGCCAGCAGTTTATTTCGGGGAAGTGGCTATGGCTACACCTTC. This gives the protein CASSLFRGSGYGYTF.